The present T cell receptor (beta chain) was sequenced within a study of vaccination and CD4 T cells after COVID-19. Study overall: Samples were taken after vaccination, a median of about 73 days after dose two, with a range of 14 to 241. Stimulation of cells relied on overlapping spike peptides derived from SARS-CoV-2, HCoV-NL63, HCoV-OC43 and HCoV-229E.

This CDR3 has 14 amino acids. Germline CDR1 and CDR2: SGHTA and FQGNSA. Trimming took 1 base from V and 7 from J, leaving 13 bases between them. On this clonotype: Its antigen is still unknown.

The Oncomine TCR Beta short-read assay was what sequenced the DNA obtained from cultured CD4+ T cells. Someone extracted genomic DNA from cultured CD4+ T cells. TCRdb analysed the PCR reads with MiXCR anew, one entry per CDR3 protein. The sample lists about 21,000 distinct CDR3 sequences; about 56% were seen once. As for treatment: roughly 11-day PBMC culture with coronavirus spike peptide pools or control peptides (ViraFEST assay). Negative selection recovered the CD4+ T cells once they had spent more than 8 days in culture. The V call is TRBV7-2, the J call TRBJ1-1; D not resolved. Sequencing was performed on CD4+ T cells from blood, cultured in vitro. This receptor was identified in a human donor who had recovered from COVID-19. The CDR3 is CASSLGGSQREAFF. For the CDR3, the DNA is TGTGCCAGCAGCTTAGGCGGCAGTCAACGTGAAGCTTTCTTT.